The 27 T cell receptor beta chains reported below all come from one sample, sequenced in a study of technical replicates of blood from several donors. Generated by immunoSEQ multiplex PCR, the TCRdb table keeps only in-frame clones and is missing some. The profile shows some 56,000 clones, 90% to 95% of them singletons. The sample consisted of PBMCs. The source is a human donor in good health. Some clones in this sample may be carry-over from other donors' samples.

The chain is built from TRBV19 and TRBJ1-2; 9 nucleotides line up with TRBD1. Germline loops: CDR1 LNHDA, CDR2 SQIVND (reference sequence). This CDR3 contains 13 residues. With V trimmed by 5 bases and J by 6 bases, 4 bases remained unmatched. The CDR3 sequence: CASSWTGEDGYTF. CDR3 in DNA: TGTGCCAGTAGTTGGACAGGGGAGGATGGCTACACCTTC.

This chain uses TRBV2 with TRBJ1-4; D unresolved. CDR1 SNHLY and CDR2 FYNNEI come from the germline V gene. The V end lost 7 bases, the J end lost 8 bases, and 17 bases lay between the germline ends. The CDR3 consists of 14 residues. CDR3 nucleotides: TGTGCCAGCAACACGGTGGGCGTTCGAGAAAAACTGTTTTTT. The encoded protein is CASNTVGVREKLFF.

CDR3 coding DNA: TGCGCCAGCAGCCAAGGGGAGAGCGGGACCTACGAGCAGTACTTC. Amino acid sequence: CASSQGESGTYEQYF. This sequence joins TRBV4-1 and TRBJ2-7; TRBD2 agrees at 7 bases. Germline lookup yields CDR1 MGHRA and CDR2 YSYEKL. J was trimmed by 2 bases and V by 1 base; bases with no gene match: 5. The CDR3 loop spans 15 amino acids.

The rearrangement joins TRBV6-1 to TRBJ2-7, with TRBD1 identical over 9 bases. V lost 0 bases and J lost 5; bases outside the gene matches: 5. Germline V gene sequence: CDR1 MNHNS, CDR2 SASEGT. The CDR3 has 15 amino acids. Written as DNA, the CDR3 is TGTGCCAGCAGTGAAGCGGGGACAGGGCGCAACGAGCAGTACTTC. The encoded protein is CASSEAGTGRNEQYF.

The V call is TRBV13, the J call TRBJ1-6; D ambiguous. Looked up from germline, CDR1 is PRHDT and CDR2 is FYEKMQ (reference sequence). The V and J ends lost 7 bases and 4 bases respectively, with 11 bases between them. The CDR3 has 14 amino acids. CDR3 nucleotides: TGTGCCAGCACCGAAAGGAGATATAATTCACCCCTCCACTTT. It encodes CASTERRYNSPLHF.

V usage is TRBV20-1 and J usage is TRBJ1-2; D call uncertain. This CDR3 spans 11 amino acids. V lost 7 bases to trimming and J lost 7 bases, with 13 bases between them. Germline lookup yields CDR1 DFQATT and CDR2 SNEGSKA (reference sequence). As DNA, the CDR3 is TGCAGTGTTAACGAGAGAGGTGGCTACACCTTC. Translation: CSVNERGGYTF.

This clone came up once. The chain joins TRBV4-3 to TRBJ1-6, with 9 bases identical to TRBD1. The CDR3 totals 15 residues. The germline V gene has CDR1 LGHNA and CDR2 YSLEER. The V segment lost 0 bases and the J segment 9 bases; nucleotides outside the gene matches: 3. CDR3 sequence: CASSQDRQGVSPLHF. The CDR3 DNA reads as TGCGCCAGCAGCCAAGACCGACAGGGGGTTTCACCCCTCCACTTT.

The chain combines TRBV10-3 with TRBJ1-3; D is perhaps TRBD1 (5 bases). The CDR3 extends over 15 amino acids. CDR1 and CDR2 (germline): ENHRY, SYGVKD. The V and J ends lost 0 bases and 6 bases respectively, with 12 bases between them. In DNA, the CDR3 is TGTGCCATCAGTGAGTCAGGGGTCGCGGAAAACACCATATATTTT. Translated, it gives CAISESGVAENTIYF.

J is TRBJ1-1 and V is TRBV7-8; D call uncertain. The V and J ends lost 5 bases and 1 base respectively, with 8 bases between them. The V gene's germline CDR1 is SGHVS and CDR2 FQNEAQ. This CDR3 has 13 amino acids. Written as DNA, the CDR3 is TGTGCCAGCAGCCCTGGCAGGAACACTGAAGCTTTCTTT. This codes for CASSPGRNTEAFF.

The chain carries TRBV7-9 and TRBJ2-7; possible D gene TRBD1, 5 bases. This CDR3 spans 15 amino acids. V lost 5 bases to trimming and J lost 0 bases, with 14 bases between them. Germline CDR1 and CDR2: SEHNR and FQNEAQ (reference sequence). The chain's CDR3 is CASSPWTSSSYEQYF. Written as DNA, the CDR3 is TGTGCCAGCAGCCCCTGGACATCTAGCTCCTACGAGCAGTACTTC.

This clone showed up just a few times. The V and J genes are TRBV19 and TRBJ1-1; TRBD1 matches 8 bases. Looked up from germline, CDR1 is LNHDA and CDR2 is SQIVND (reference sequence). V was clipped by 3 bases and J by 4 bases; unmatched bases: 7. The CDR3 spans 15 residues. CDR3 coding DNA: TGTGCCAGTAGTATTGCCACACAGGGGGGCACTGAAGCTTTCTTT. Its translation: CASSIATQGGTEAFF. Supplemented by reference TRBV19 and TRBJ1-1, the full variable domain reads DGGITQSPKYLFRKEGQNVTLSCEQNLNHDAMYWYRQDPGQGLRLIYYSQIVNDFQKGDIAEGYSVSREKKESFPLTVTSAQKNPTAFYLCASSIATQGGTEAFFGQGTRLTVV.

The chain links TRBV6-6 to TRBJ2-3, with TRBD1 matching over 10 bases. The V gene end was trimmed by 5 bases and the J gene end by 4 bases; junction bases not matched to a gene: 6. CDR3 length equals 15 residues. From germline, CDR1 is MNHNY and CDR2 SVGAGI (reference sequence). The CDR3 DNA follows: TGTGCCAGCAGTCATCCGGGACAGGGGCCAGATACGCAGTATTTT. It encodes CASSHPGQGPDTQYF.

This clone appeared once. The chain has TRBV5-1 and TRBJ1-4; D possibly corresponds to TRBD1 (5 bases). The CDR3 is made up of 15 amino acids. V lost 0 bases, J lost 3 bases, and 9 bases lay in between. Germline CDR1 is SGHRS and CDR2 is YFSETQ. In DNA, the CDR3 is TGCGCCAGCAGCTTGGGGCGGGGACCTAATGAAAAACTGTTTTTT. Translating it yields CASSLGRGPNEKLFF.

The rearrangement joins TRBV4-1 to TRBJ2-2; 7 bases align to TRBD1. Germline lookup yields CDR1 MGHRA and CDR2 YSYEKL. This CDR3 has 16 amino acids. J was trimmed by 3 bases and V by 7 bases; bases with no gene match: 11. As DNA, the CDR3 is TGCGCCAGCAACCGACAGGGAGACAGGGACACCGGGGAGCTGTTTTTT. Encoded protein: CASNRQGDRDTGELFF.

The chain links TRBV10-3 to TRBJ1-6; 7 bases fit TRBD1. This CDR3 spans 13 amino acids. Trimming took 10 bases from V and 5 from J; bases not matched to a gene: 5. The germline CDR1 and CDR2 sequences are ENHRY and SYGVKD. The CDR3 DNA reads TGTGCCAGTACAGGGGCTAATAATTCACCCCTCCACTTT. Its protein product is CASTGANNSPLHF.

This clone was recorded only once. The chain joins TRBV28 to TRBJ1-3, with a tentative D call TRBD1 (6 bases). The ends were cut back, 7 bases at V and 3 bases at J, with 19 bases in the middle. The CDR3 length is 16 residues. Germline CDR1 and CDR2: MDHEN and SYDVKM. The CDR3: CASTTSHRAYGNTIYF. DNA for the CDR3: TGTGCCAGCACCACAAGTCACAGGGCTTATGGAAACACCATATATTTT.

The chain carries TRBV7-6 and TRBJ2-2, with unresolved D. The CDR3 length is 14 residues. Trimming cost V 0 bases and J 6 bases, with 8 bases left between them. CDR1 is SGHVS, CDR2 FNYEAQ, per germline. The CDR3 region is CASSLAERAGELFF. The DNA of the CDR3 is TGTGCCAGCAGCTTAGCGGAACGGGCCGGGGAGCTGTTTTTT.

This sequence joins TRBV7-2 and TRBJ2-7; D possibly corresponds to TRBD1 (6 bases). Germline V lookup: CDR1 SGHTA, CDR2 FQGNSA. V was cut by 1 base and J by 2 bases, with 6 bases left in between. This CDR3 region has 13 residues. The CDR3 reads CASSLEGAYEQYF. CDR3 sequence (DNA): TGTGCCAGCAGCTTAGAGGGGGCCTACGAGCAGTACTTC.

V gene TRBV5-1 combines with J gene TRBJ2-1; possible D gene TRBD2, 6 bases. This CDR3 is built from 15 residues. Germline CDR1 reads SGHRS; CDR2 reads YFSETQ. Trimming left V 4 bases short and J 0 bases short, with 11 bases between. CDR3 amino acids: CASSHEAGSYNEQFF. CDR3 DNA: TGCGCCAGCAGCCACGAAGCGGGCTCCTACAATGAGCAGTTCTTC. The full variable domain, in which reference TRBV5-1 and TRBJ2-1 provide the parts outside the CDR3, is KAGVTQTPRYLIKTRGQQVTLSCSPISGHRSVSWYQQTPGQGLQFLFEYFSETQRNKGNFPGRFSGRQFSNSRSEMNVSTLELGDSALYLCASSHEAGSYNEQFFGPGTRLTVL.

This clone was counted once. The chain is built from TRBV25-1 and TRBJ1-2; 7 bases line up with TRBD1. The CDR3 sequence is 13 residues long. Germline CDR1 and CDR2: MGHDK and SYGVNS. After removal of 4 bases from V and 5 bases from J, the junction contained 4 bases not matched to a gene. CDR3 bases: TGTGCCAGCAGTGCACAGGGGTGGTATGGCTACACCTTC. Amino acid sequence: CASSAQGWYGYTF.

This chain links TRBV30 with TRBJ1-1; possibly TRBD1 for D (6 bases). This CDR3 contains 13 residues. The V gene's germline CDR1 is GTSNPN and CDR2 SVGIG (reference sequence). The V end was cut by 3 bases, the J end by 1 base, with 9 bases between. CDR3 amino acids: CAWSVQGNTEAFF. CDR3 sequence (DNA): TGTGCCTGGAGCGTACAGGGGAACACTGAAGCTTTCTTT. Supplemented by reference TRBV30 and TRBJ1-1, the full variable domain reads SQTIHQWPATLVQPVGSPLSLECTVEGTSNPNLYWYRQAAGRGLQLLFYSVGIGQISSEVPQNLSASRPQDRQFILSSKKLLLSDSGFYLCAWSVQGNTEAFFGQGTRLTVV.

The J gene is TRBJ2-1, the V gene TRBV25-1, with D possibly matching TRBD2 (6 bases). V lost 8 bases and J 5 bases, leaving 19 bases between the germline ends. This CDR3 spans 15 amino acids. Germline V gene data show CDR1 as MGHDK and CDR2 as SYGVNS. CDR3 DNA sequence: TGTGCCAGCGGTCCTCGGGGGACGATCAACAATGAGCAGTTCTTC. Its translation is CASGPRGTINNEQFF.

The gene calls are TRBV19 and TRBJ2-5, with 10 bases lining up with TRBD1. Unmatched junction bases numbered 5, after V lost 6 bases and J lost 4 bases. Per the germline V gene, CDR1 is LNHDA and CDR2 is SQIVND (reference sequence). The CDR3 runs to 14 residues. The CDR3 nucleotides read TGTGCCAGTAGGGGACAGGGGAAGAGAGAGACCCAGTACTTC. Protein product: CASRGQGKRETQYF.

The chain links TRBV2 to TRBJ1-1; weak D call: TRBD1 (6 bases). This CDR3 is 13 amino acids long. Trimming stripped 7 bases from V and 3 bases from J, with 12 bases between. Germline CDR1 reads SNHLY; CDR2 reads FYNNEI. CDR3 amino acids: CASTRQADTEAFF. CDR3 in DNA: TGTGCCAGCACTCGACAGGCAGACACTGAAGCTTTCTTT.

The DNA for the CDR3 is TGTGCCAGCAGCCCAACTAGCGGGGGGTCAACTTACGAGCAGTACTTC. Protein product: CASSPTSGGSTYEQYF. This chain uses TRBV5-4 with TRBJ2-7; 12 nucleotides line up with TRBD2. Trimming removed 4 bases from V and 4 bases from J; junction bases left unmatched: 9. CDR1 SGHNT and CDR2 YYREEE come from the germline V gene (reference sequence). The CDR3 extends over 16 amino acids.

The chain is built from TRBV7-9 and TRBJ1-1; 9 bases agree with TRBD1. V was clipped by 5 bases and J by 0 bases; unmatched bases: 4. Germline CDR1 reads SEHNR; CDR2 reads FQNEAQ (reference sequence). This CDR3 has 15 amino acids. CDR3 nucleotide sequence: TGTGCCAGCAGCCGAGACAGGGGGGTGAACACTGAAGCTTTCTTT. Translation gives CASSRDRGVNTEAFF.

This chain uses TRBV4-3 with TRBJ1-3, with TRBD1 matching over 9 bases. From germline, CDR1 is LGHNA and CDR2 YSLEER. This CDR3 is 14 amino acids long. V shed 5 bases, J shed 1 base, and the junction held 0 bases outside the gene matches. CDR3 in amino acids: CASSGTGSGNTIYF. CDR3 nucleotides: TGCGCCAGCAGCGGGACAGGGTCTGGAAACACCATATATTTT.